The sequence of this TCR beta chain was determined in a study of PD-L1 blockade in urothelial cancer. Study overall: Among blood samples, the median T cell count was approximately 140,000.

This sample's time point: pretreatment peripheral blood. Urothelial carcinoma, locally advanced or metastatic, affected the patients. Only in-frame clones appear in the TCRdb table, and some are missing; sequencing was by immunoSEQ multiplex PCR. The top ten hold 1.5% to 2% of the sample, which has 50,000 to 75,000 clones, 75% to 90% seen once. The trim removed 0 bases at V and 0 bases at J, leaving 3 bases unmatched. CDR3 length: 15 residues. Looked up from germline, CDR1 is SGHRS and CDR2 is YFSETQ. General study findings and limits: When measured at 3 weeks, tumor-associated blood clones expanded more in durable-benefit patients.

A word on this clone: Its matching antigen is unknown.

The chain is built from TRBV5-1 and TRBJ2-7, with 7 nucleotides matching TRBD2. The TCR was taken from a man between 65 and 80 years old with urothelial cancer. Here the sequenced sample was PBMCs, taken around atezolizumab (anti-PD-L1) treatment. This CDR3 reads CASSLGTGGSYEQYF. The CDR3 DNA is TGCGCCAGCAGCTTGGGGACGGGGGGCTCCTACGAGCAGTACTTC.